The text below deals with one TCR beta chain. Its specificity is unknown. This record comes from a study of T cell responses to AZD1222 COVID-19 vaccine. Study-level findings and limits: Spike-wide vaccine-associated CD4 TCRs dominated at 160-218 and 743-854.

Only in-frame clones appear in the TCRdb table, and some are missing; sequencing was by immunoSEQ multiplex PCR. The sample consists of 85,000 to 100,000 clones, approximately 90% of them appearing once. Sequenced material: peripheral blood, taken on day 0 of AZD1222 vaccination. The clonotype originates from an adult in good health.

The CDR3 here is CASSVAGSWAGSPLHF. The CDR3 nucleotides are TGTGCCAGCAGCGTAGCGGGGAGCTGGGCTGGCTCACCCCTCCACTTT. The V gene is TRBV9, the J gene TRBJ1-6; no reliable D call. This CDR3 spans 16 amino acids. The germline V gene encodes CDR1 SGDLS and CDR2 YYNGEE. V was trimmed by 0 bases and J by 10 bases, leaving 17 bases between them.